One TCR beta chain is described in this entry. The sample originates from a study of OX40 agonist ivuxolimab in advanced cancers. Across the study: Hepatocellular carcinoma, melanoma, renal cell or head and neck cancer affected the dose-escalation patients.

Measured with immunoSEQ multiplex PCR; TCRdb has only the in-frame clones, and not every one. The table shows 30,000 to 40,000 clones, with 65% to 85% occurring only once. With 7 bases removed from V and 4 bases from J, the gap between germline ends came to 14 bases. The CDR3 extends over 15 amino acids. The germline CDR1 and CDR2 sequences are SGHDN and FVKESK. At cycle 4 day 1, cycle 7 day 1, and baseline, blood was sampled. The clonotype was recovered from an adult with an advanced solid tumor such as melanoma, head and neck, liver or kidney cancer. This sequence joins TRBV14 and TRBJ2-6; D is tentatively TRBD1 or TRBD2 (5 bases each). The source material was CD4+ or CD8+ T cells sorted from blood, sampled in a trial of the OX40 agonist ivuxolimab. CDR3 sequence reads: CASTGALPGANVLTF. The CDR3 DNA reads as TGTGCCAGCACCGGGGCATTACCGGGGGCCAACGTCCTGACTTTC.